These 29 T cell receptor beta chains originate from one sample sequenced in a study of low-dose radiotherapy and immunotherapy resistance in tumors. With TRAV- and TRBV-specific primers, first-strand cDNA was made, covering the alpha and beta chains. PCR amplification of the TCRs was performed with Phusion for 20 to 25 PCR cycles, and it relied on a constant-region primer together with a V-primer adapter. TCRdb reanalysed the reads using MiXCR and keeps one entry per CDR3 protein. This sample has 7,100 or so distinct CDR3 sequences, with 53% found just once. Receptor source: a human donor with advanced metastatic prostate, ovarian, gallbladder or colorectal cancer (not recorded which). This table probably holds off-target reads from a library built for another chain.

The table lists this clonotype with a few counts. The chain couples TRBV7-3 to TRBJ2-6; the D gene is possibly TRBD2 (5 bases). This CDR3 is built from 15 residues. V was pared by 2 bases and J by 3 bases, with 8 bases between. Germline V gene lookup returns CDR1 SGHTA and CDR2 FQGTGA. The CDR3 DNA is TGTGCCAGCAGCTTATGGGGAGATGGGGCCAACGTCCTGACTTTC. The encoded protein is CASSLWGDGANVLTF.

The rearrangement joins TRBV21-1 to TRBJ2-7. TRBV21-1 is a pseudogene segment. The CDR3 is made up of 12 amino acids. The DNA of the CDR3 is TGTGCCAGCAGCAACAGAACCTACGAGCAGTACTTC. Protein product: CASSNRTYEQYF.

V usage is TRBV10-3 and J usage is TRBJ1-6; TRBD1 matches at 9 bases. V was clipped by 5 bases and J by 9 bases; unmatched bases: 8. Germline V gives CDR1 ENHRY, CDR2 SYGVKD. The CDR3 runs to 15 residues. The CDR3 sequence is CAISPGDRVTSPLHF. The DNA for the CDR3 is TGTGCCATCAGTCCCGGGGACAGGGTCACTTCACCCCTCCACTTT.

The chain links TRBV28 to TRBJ2-7; a possible D gene is TRBD2 (6 bases). Between the trimmed V and J ends, which lost 6 bases and 7 bases, there was a span of 19 bases. From germline, CDR1 is MDHEN and CDR2 SYDVKM. The CDR3 length is 14 residues. DNA of the CDR3: TGTGCCAGCAGCCCCGGGATGGGGAGGCGGGAGCAGTACTTC. Its translation: CASSPGMGRREQYF.

The chain joins TRBV24-1 to TRBJ2-1, with TRBD2 matching over 14 bases. CDR3 length: 18 residues. Germline-derived CDR1 and CDR2 are KGHDR and SFDVKD. Trimming removed 2 bases from V and 4 bases from J; junction bases left unmatched: 6. CDR3 sequence (DNA): TGTGCCACCAGTGATTCCGGACTAGCGGGGGGCCCTTACAATGAGCAGTTCTTC. This codes for CATSDSGLAGGPYNEQFF.

This clonotype was seen a handful of times. The chain employs TRBV28 and TRBJ1-5, with 9 nucleotides matching TRBD1. V was clipped by 5 bases and J by 5 bases; unmatched bases: 7. The CDR3 is 15 residues long. Per the germline V gene, CDR1 is MDHEN and CDR2 is SYDVKM. In DNA, the CDR3 is TGTGCCAGCAGTGGAACAGGGGGCGCGTATCAGCCCCAGCATTTT. Translating gives CASSGTGGAYQPQHF.

V usage is TRBV21-1 and J usage is TRBJ1-3. TRBV21-1 is a known pseudogene. This CDR3 region has 15 residues. The chain's CDR3 is CASTCRACSGNTIYF. Written as DNA, the CDR3 is TGTGCCAGCACATGCAGGGCCTGCTCTGGAAACACCATATATTTT.

The V call is TRBV4-2, the J call TRBJ2-7; TRBD2 agrees at 10 bases. V lost 1 base and J lost 1; bases outside the gene matches: 1. The CDR3 loop spans 15 amino acids. Germline V gene data show CDR1 as LGHNA and CDR2 as YNFKEQ. This CDR3 reads CASSQGLAGSYEQYF. CDR3 bases: TGTGCCAGCAGCCAAGGACTAGCGGGTTCCTACGAGCAGTACTTC.

This clonotype has a single count. V usage is TRBV18 and J usage is TRBJ2-7; 8 bases align to TRBD1. In germline, CDR1 is KGHSH, CDR2 LQKENI. V gave up 6 bases and J gave up 3 bases; unmatched junction bases: 7. The CDR3 covers 14 residues. The CDR3 loop is CASSSGQESYEQYF. In nucleotides, the CDR3 is TGTGCCAGCTCCTCGGGACAGGAAAGCTACGAGCAGTACTTC.

Only a few counts were recorded for this clonotype. The chain links TRBV14 to TRBJ2-7, with D tentatively TRBD2 (6 bases). This CDR3 region has 16 residues. V lost 2 bases, J lost 4 bases, and 18 bases lay in between. Germline V lookup: CDR1 SGHDN, CDR2 FVKESK. The CDR3 DNA reads as TGTGCCAGCAGCCAACTGGGAGGTGGACTTCTGTACGAGCAGTACTTC. Its translation is CASSQLGGGLLYEQYF.

This clonotype has just one count. V is TRBV5-1 and J is TRBJ2-7; possible D gene TRBD2, 8 bases. Trimming shortened V by 4 bases and J by 2 bases, and 13 bases separated the two germline ends. Germline V CDR1 and CDR2: SGHRS, YFSETQ. This CDR3 is built from 14 residues. CDR3 coding DNA: TGCGCCAGCAGCCGGGAGGGGGCCACCTACGAGCAGTACTTC. Translation gives CASSREGATYEQYF. Drawing the rest from reference TRBV5-1 and TRBJ2-7, the complete variable domain is KAGVTQTPRYLIKTRGQQVTLSCSPISGHRSVSWYQQTPGQGLQFLFEYFSETQRNKGNFPGRFSGRQFSNSRSEMNVSTLELGDSALYLCASSREGATYEQYFGPGTRLTVT.

The chain couples TRBV7-9 to TRBJ2-1, with 12 positions matching TRBD2. The V gene's germline CDR1 is SEHNR and CDR2 FQNEAQ (reference sequence). V lost 5 bases to trimming and J lost 1 base; unmatched junction nucleotides: 18. The CDR3 is 21 amino acids. CDR3 loop: CASSRSVGLAGGPSSYNEQFF. For the CDR3, the DNA is TGTGCCAGCAGCCGGTCGGTTGGGCTAGCGGGGGGGCCTAGTTCCTACAATGAGCAGTTCTTC. Based on the CDR3 plus reference TRBV7-9 and TRBJ2-1, the full variable domain is DTGVSQNPRHKITKRGQNVTFRCDPISEHNRLYWYRQTLGQGPEFLTYFQNEAQLEKSRLLSDRFSAERPKGSFSTLEIQRTEQGDSAMYLCASSRSVGLAGGPSSYNEQFFGPGTRLTVL.

The chain is built from TRBV5-4 and TRBJ2-1; D is unresolved. The germline V gene has CDR1 SGHNT and CDR2 YYREEE (reference sequence). This CDR3 is built from 12 residues. The V end was cut by 0 bases, the J end by 8 bases, with 6 bases between. The CDR3 loop reads CASSLEVDEQFF. In DNA form, the CDR3 reads TGTGCCAGCAGCTTGGAAGTGGATGAGCAGTTCTTC.

This clonotype was seen a few times. This sequence joins TRBV7-2 and TRBJ2-3; D uncertain. Germline-derived CDR1 and CDR2 are SGHTA and FQGNSA. The ends were cut back, 5 bases at V and 4 bases at J, with 7 bases in the middle. CDR3 length: 12 residues. CDR3 nucleotide sequence: TGTGCCAGCAGCCGCCTTTCAGATACGCAGTATTTT. Amino acids: CASSRLSDTQYF. Filled out from reference TRBV7-2 and TRBJ2-3, the complete variable domain reads GAGVSQSPSNKVTEKGKDVELRCDPISGHTALYWYRQSLGQGLEFLIYFQGNSAPDKSGLPSDRFSAERTGGSVSTLTIQRTQQEDSAVYLCASSRLSDTQYFGPGTRLTVL.

The chain carries TRBV5-4 and TRBJ1-3; 7 bases match TRBD1. Germline V CDR1 and CDR2: SGHNT, YYREEE (reference sequence). V dropped 5 bases and J dropped 2; count of bases not matched to a gene: 1. The CDR3 loop spans 13 amino acids. CDR3 in DNA: TGTGCCAGCAGTACAGGGGCTGGAAACACCATATATTTT. It codes for CASSTGAGNTIYF. Full variable domain (outside the CDR3, taken from reference TRBV5-4 and TRBJ1-3): ETGVTQSPTHLIKTRGQQVTLRCSSQSGHNTVSWYQQALGQGPQFIFQYYREEENGRGNFPPRFSGLQFPNYSSELNVNALELDDSALYLCASSTGAGNTIYFGEGSWLTVV.

The chain joins TRBV10-3 to TRBJ2-5; 7 positions match TRBD1. This CDR3 is 12 amino acids long. Germline lookup yields CDR1 ENHRY and CDR2 SYGVKD. V lost 10 bases, J lost 3 bases, and 5 bases stayed unmatched. CDR3 in DNA: TGTGCCACTGGGACAGCCGAAGAGACCCAGTACTTC. Translating it yields CATGTAEETQYF.

The chain couples TRBV5-4 to TRBJ2-5, with a tentative D call TRBD1 (6 bases). V lost 3 bases and J lost 5, with 11 bases in between. In germline, CDR1 is SGHNT, CDR2 YYREEE (reference sequence). The CDR3 runs 13 residues. This CDR3 reads CASSSGGTETQYF. The CDR3 region has the DNA TGTGCCAGCAGCTCTGGGGGCACTGAGACCCAGTACTTC. Full variable domain (rest looked up from reference TRBV5-4 and TRBJ2-5): ETGVTQSPTHLIKTRGQQVTLRCSSQSGHNTVSWYQQALGQGPQFIFQYYREEENGRGNFPPRFSGLQFPNYSSELNVNALELDDSALYLCASSSGGTETQYFGPGTRLLVL.

V usage is TRBV29-1 and J usage is TRBJ2-3; the D call may be TRBD1 or TRBD2 (5 bases each). Trimming took off 5 bases at V and 4 bases at J, with 10 bases between the two ends. The germline gives CDR1 SQVTM, CDR2 ANQGSEA. The CDR3 has 12 residues. CDR3 protein: CSVHRGADTQYF. CDR3 bases: TGCAGCGTTCATAGGGGAGCAGATACGCAGTATTTT.

This clonotype appeared a single time. The chain joins TRBV5-1 to TRBJ2-3, with TRBD1 identical over 8 bases. V gave up 3 bases and J gave up 5 bases; unmatched junction bases: 2. This CDR3 spans 13 amino acids. Per the germline V gene, CDR1 is SGHRS and CDR2 is YFSETQ. CDR3 sequence (DNA): TGCGCCAGCAGCTGGACAGGGAAAGATACGCAGTATTTT. This gives the protein CASSWTGKDTQYF.

In its sample, this clonotype was seen a few times. DNA of the CDR3: TGTGCCAGCAGTACCAGGCAGGCCTACCAAGAGACCCAGTACTTC. Translated: CASSTRQAYQETQYF. V gene TRBV28 combines with J gene TRBJ2-5; D is uncertain. CDR3 length: 15 residues. The V gene lost 5 bases and the J gene lost 0 bases, with 13 bases spanning the gap. CDR1 and CDR2 from the germline V gene are MDHEN and SYDVKM. Supplemented by reference TRBV28 and TRBJ2-5, the full variable domain reads DVKVTQSSRYLVKRTGEKVFLECVQDMDHENMFWYRQDPGLGLRLIYFSYDVKMKEKGDIPEGYSVSREKKERFSLILESASTNQTSMYLCASSTRQAYQETQYFGPGTRLLVL.

V gene TRBV2 combines with J gene TRBJ2-3, with 7 bases identical to TRBD2. Germline-derived CDR1 and CDR2 are SNHLY and FYNNEI. The CDR3 extends over 15 amino acids. With 2 bases clipped from V and 1 base from J, the junction kept 3 bases outside the gene matches. CDR3 residues: CASSEYAGGTDTQYF. CDR3 DNA: TGTGCCAGCAGTGAATACGCGGGGGGCACAGATACGCAGTATTTT.

The chain has TRBV12-5 and TRBJ1-2, with D unclear. V lost 6 bases, J lost 6 bases, and 17 bases lay in between. The germline V gene has CDR1 LGHNT and CDR2 FRNRAP. There are 14 residues in the CDR3. DNA of the CDR3: TGTGCTAGTGGCCCGCCGCAGGTTGTTCATGGCTACACCTTC. Its protein product is CASGPPQVVHGYTF.

This clonotype was counted between two and nine times. The rearrangement joins TRBV28 to TRBJ1-3, with D perhaps matching TRBD1 (6 bases). The length of the CDR3 is 16 residues. Trimming pared 3 bases from V and 0 bases from J, leaving 12 bases between. Germline loops: CDR1 MDHEN, CDR2 SYDVKM. Written as DNA, the CDR3 is TGTGCCAGCAGTTTGGCAGGGGTCTCCTCTGGAAACACCATATATTTT. Translated: CASSLAGVSSGNTIYF. The variable domain in full, completed from reference TRBV28 and TRBJ1-3, reads DVKVTQSSRYLVKRTGEKVFLECVQDMDHENMFWYRQDPGLGLRLIYFSYDVKMKEKGDIPEGYSVSREKKERFSLILESASTNQTSMYLCASSLAGVSSGNTIYFGEGSWLTVV.

This chain connects TRBV6-1 to TRBJ1-5, with TRBD1 as a possible D gene (5 bases). V lost 5 bases, J lost 0 bases, and 11 bases lay in between. This CDR3 contains 15 residues. CDR1 is MNHNS, CDR2 SASEGT, per germline. CDR3 sequence: CASSPPGTSNQPQHF. The CDR3 nucleotides read TGTGCCAGCAGTCCCCCAGGGACTAGCAATCAGCCCCAGCATTTT.

In this sample, this clonotype turned up a few times. V is TRBV5-6 and J is TRBJ1-2; 8 nucleotides match TRBD1. CDR3 length equals 14 residues. Losses at the gene ends were 3 bases for V and 6 bases for J; bases not matched to a gene: 7. Germline values: CDR1 SGHDT, CDR2 YYEEEE. In nucleotides, the CDR3 is TGTGCCAGCAGCTCTCTGGACAGGGTGAATGGCTACACCTTC. Translated: CASSSLDRVNGYTF. Full variable domain (outside the CDR3, taken from reference TRBV5-6 and TRBJ1-2): DAGVTQSPTHLIKTRGQQVTLRCSPKSGHDTVSWYQQALGQGPQFIFQYYEEEERQRGNFPDRFSGHQFPNYSSELNVNALLLGDSALYLCASSSLDRVNGYTFGSGTRLTVV.

The chain uses TRBV6-5 and TRBJ1-5; D unresolved. This CDR3 contains 15 residues. In germline, CDR1 is MNHEY, CDR2 SVGAGI. V was cut by 5 bases and J by 2 bases, with 13 bases left in between. CDR3 amino acids: CASSPRARGNQPQHF. CDR3 DNA: TGTGCCAGCAGTCCAAGGGCTAGGGGCAATCAGCCCCAGCATTTT.

The chain carries TRBV2 and TRBJ2-1, with D tentatively TRBD2 (6 bases). The CDR3 length is 16 residues. CDR1 and CDR2 (germline): SNHLY, FYNNEI. Trimming took 7 bases from V and 5 from J, leaving 21 bases between them. The CDR3: CASNIQEWGENNEQFF. Here the CDR3 DNA reads TGTGCCAGCAATATCCAGGAGTGGGGGGAGAACAATGAGCAGTTCTTC.

V usage is TRBV29-1 and J usage is TRBJ2-3; no clear D. V was shortened by 1 base and J by 6 bases, with 5 bases between the two germline ends. Germline lookup yields CDR1 SQVTM and CDR2 ANQGSEA. This CDR3 has 11 amino acids. The CDR3 sequence is CSVEGADTQYF. The CDR3 nucleotides read TGCAGCGTTGAAGGTGCGGATACGCAGTATTTT.

The chain has TRBV28 and TRBJ2-1; TRBD2 matches 7 bases. The CDR3 consists of 15 residues. J gave up 5 bases and V 3 bases, and 7 bases lay outside the gene matches. CDR1 and CDR2 from the germline V gene are MDHEN and SYDVKM. CDR3 in DNA: TGTGCCAGCAGTTTCGGGGGAGGGCCGAACAATGAGCAGTTCTTC. Its translation: CASSFGGGPNNEQFF.